This T cell receptor (beta chain) comes out of a study of T cells in Graves' hyperthyroidism and ophthalmopathy. In the case of this clonotype: Its target is not known.

Study results and caveats: Stable hyperthyroidism was separated from ophthalmopathy by a model based on 13 V-J features.

Graves' hyperthyroidism showing no ophthalmopathy progression within 18 months was considered stable. CDR3 length: 12 residues. The germline CDR1 and CDR2 sequences are SGHRS and YFSETQ. Template material for amplifying TCR beta CDR3 regions consisted of RNA transcripts. HTBI primers were employed in a first-round RT-PCR of the TCR CDR3. Via MiXCR, TCRdb re-called the multiplex PCR reads, giving one row per CDR3 protein. The repertoire includes a few hundred thousand distinct CDR3 sequences, 35% to 55% of them detected once, and approximately 7.5% sits in the top ten. The source material was peripheral blood or thyroid tissue (not recorded which). The TCR originated in a woman aged 18-35 years with Graves' hyperthyroidism. The chain has TRBV5-1 and TRBJ2-5, with D hard to call. The J call is uncertain, as TRBJ2-1 better fits the DNA end. The CDR3 DNA reads as TGCGCCAGCAGTCAGAACTACAATGAGCAGTTCTTC. The encoded protein is CASSQNYNEQFF.